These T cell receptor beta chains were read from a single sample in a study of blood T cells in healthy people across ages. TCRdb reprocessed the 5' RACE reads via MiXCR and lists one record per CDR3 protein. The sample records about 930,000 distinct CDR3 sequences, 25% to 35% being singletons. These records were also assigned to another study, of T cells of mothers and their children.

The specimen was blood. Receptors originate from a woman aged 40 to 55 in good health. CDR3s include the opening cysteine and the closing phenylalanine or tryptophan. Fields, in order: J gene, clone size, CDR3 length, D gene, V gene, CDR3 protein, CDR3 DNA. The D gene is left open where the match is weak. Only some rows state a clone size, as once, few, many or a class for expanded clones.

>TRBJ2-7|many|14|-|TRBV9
CASSVASAGAEQYF
TGTGCCAGCAGCGTAGCTAGCGCAGGGGCCGAGCAGTACTTC
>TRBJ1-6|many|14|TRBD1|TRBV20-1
CSASEGTANSPLHF
TGCAGTGCTAGTGAGGGGACAGCAAATTCACCCCTCCACTTT
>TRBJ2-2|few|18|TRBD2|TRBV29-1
CSTSPAGGPKRNTGELFF
TGCAGCACTAGCCCCGCGGGGGGCCCAAAGCGGAACACCGGGGAGCTGTTTTTT
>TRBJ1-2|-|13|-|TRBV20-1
CSASPGLLGGYTF
TGCAGTGCTAGTCCGGGACTCCTGGGAGGCTACACCTTC
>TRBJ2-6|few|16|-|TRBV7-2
CASSPTSLSGANVLTF
TGTGCCAGCAGCCCAACGAGTCTCTCTGGGGCCAACGTCCTGACTTTC
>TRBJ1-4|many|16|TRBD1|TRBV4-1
CASSQVQGAANEKLFF
TGCGCCAGCAGCCAAGTACAGGGGGCAGCTAATGAAAAACTGTTTTTT
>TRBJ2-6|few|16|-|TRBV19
CASRNIPGSGANVLTF
TGTGCCAGTAGGAATATCCCGGGCTCTGGGGCCAACGTCCTGACTTTC
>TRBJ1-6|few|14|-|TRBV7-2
CASSFKAFDSPLHF
TGTGCCAGCAGCTTTAAAGCGTTCGATTCACCCCTCCACTTT
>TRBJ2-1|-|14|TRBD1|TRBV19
CASRTGDFYNEQFF
TGTGCCAGTAGGACAGGGGATTTCTACAATGAGCAGTTCTTC
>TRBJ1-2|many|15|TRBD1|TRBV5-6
CASRQRLRTGHGYTF
TGTGCCAGCAGACAGAGACTTAGGACAGGGCATGGCTACACCTTC
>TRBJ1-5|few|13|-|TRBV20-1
CSAHQGRGQPQHF
TGCAGTGCTCATCAGGGGAGAGGGCAGCCCCAGCATTTT
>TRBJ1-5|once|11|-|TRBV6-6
CASSSDRPQHF
TGTGCCAGCAGTAGCGACAGGCCCCAGCATTTT
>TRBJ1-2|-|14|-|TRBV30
CAWIPGTLNYGYTF
TGTGCCTGGATACCGGGGACCCTTAACTATGGCTACACCTTC
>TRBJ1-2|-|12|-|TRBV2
CASSEDNNGYTF
TGTGCCAGCAGTGAGGACAATAATGGCTACACCTTC
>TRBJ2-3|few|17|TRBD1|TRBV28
CASSLPTGTGLTDTQYF
TGTGCCAGCAGTTTACCGACCGGGACAGGGCTGACAGATACGCAGTATTTT
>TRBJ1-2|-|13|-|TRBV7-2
CASSSGGVGGYTF
TGTGCCAGCAGCTCGGGGGGCGTCGGGGGCTACACCTTC
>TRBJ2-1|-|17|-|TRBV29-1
CSARDGGGRGTYNEQFF
TGCAGCGCCCGGGACGGGGGCGGGCGGGGGACCTACAATGAGCAGTTCTTC
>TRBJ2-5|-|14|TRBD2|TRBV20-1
CSTRDTSGYNEQYF
TGCAGTACTAGAGATACTAGCGGATACAATGAGCAGTACTTC
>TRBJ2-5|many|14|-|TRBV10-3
CATSETVSQETQYF
TGTGCCACCTCAGAGACAGTCAGCCAAGAGACCCAGTACTTC
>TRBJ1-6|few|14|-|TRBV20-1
CSASLWTDNSPLHF
TGCAGTGCTAGTCTCTGGACCGACAATTCACCCCTCCACTTT
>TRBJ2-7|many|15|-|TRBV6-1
CASSHRVEPHYEQYF
TGTGCCAGCAGTCACAGGGTAGAGCCCCACTACGAGCAGTACTTC
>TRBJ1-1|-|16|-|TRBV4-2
CASSPNYFLGGTEAFF
TGTGCCAGCAGCCCGAACTACTTTCTGGGGGGCACTGAAGCTTTCTTT
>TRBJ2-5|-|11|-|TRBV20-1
CSASLAHEQYF
TGCAGTGCTAGTCTGGCCCATGAGCAGTACTTC
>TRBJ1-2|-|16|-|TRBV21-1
CASSCNRERKSHGYTF
TGTGCCAGCAGCTGTAACAGGGAGAGGAAGAGCCATGGCTACACCTTC
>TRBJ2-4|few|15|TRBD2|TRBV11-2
CASSPPLAGANEQYF
TGTGCCAGCAGCCCCCCTTTAGCGGGGGCCAATGAGCAGTACTTC
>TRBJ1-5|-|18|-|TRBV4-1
CASSQEVLRLRNNQPQHF
TGCGCCAGCAGCCAAGAAGTTTTACGGCTGAGGAATAATCAGCCCCAGCATTTT
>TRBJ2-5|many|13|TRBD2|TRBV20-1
CSAGVTSGGAQYF
TGCAGTGCGGGGGTGACTAGCGGGGGGGCCCAGTACTTC
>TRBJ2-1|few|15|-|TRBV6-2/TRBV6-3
CASSPIRAEINEQFF
TGTGCCAGCAGTCCCATCAGGGCTGAAATCAATGAGCAGTTCTTC
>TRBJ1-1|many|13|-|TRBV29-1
CSAVQSLNTEAFF
TGCAGCGCTGTACAGAGCCTGAACACTGAAGCTTTCTTT
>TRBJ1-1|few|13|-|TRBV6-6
CASSHTAGTEAFF
TGTGCCAGCAGTCATACAGCTGGCACTGAAGCTTTCTTT
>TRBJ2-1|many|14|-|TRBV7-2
CASSFSGGGNEQFF
TGTGCCAGCAGTTTTAGCGGAGGGGGGAATGAGCAGTTCTTC
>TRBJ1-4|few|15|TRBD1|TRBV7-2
CASSSRGDRGGKLFF
TGTGCCAGCAGCTCAAGAGGGGACAGGGGAGGAAAACTGTTTTTT
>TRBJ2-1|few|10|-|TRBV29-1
CSVVWGEQFF
TGCAGCGTTGTATGGGGAGAGCAGTTCTTC
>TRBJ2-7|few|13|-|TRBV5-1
CASSLEDFYEQYF
TGCGCCAGCAGCTTGGAAGATTTCTACGAGCAGTACTTC
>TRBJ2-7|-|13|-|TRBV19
CASRLALGAEQYF
TGTGCCAGTCGCCTCGCCCTGGGGGCCGAGCAGTACTTC
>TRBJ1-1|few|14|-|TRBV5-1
CASSWLTVDTEAFF
TGCGCCAGCAGCTGGTTAACCGTGGACACTGAAGCTTTCTTT
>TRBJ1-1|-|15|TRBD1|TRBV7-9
CASSVTGGVNTEAFF
TGTGCCAGCAGCGTCACAGGGGGCGTAAACACTGAAGCTTTCTTT
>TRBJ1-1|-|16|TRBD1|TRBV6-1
CASRLGQAGSDTEAFF
TGTGCCAGCAGATTAGGACAGGCGGGGTCAGACACTGAAGCTTTCTTT
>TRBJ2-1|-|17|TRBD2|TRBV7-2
CASSLSLGGDSYNEQFF
TGTGCCAGCAGCTTAAGCCTCGGGGGGGACTCCTACAATGAGCAGTTCTTC
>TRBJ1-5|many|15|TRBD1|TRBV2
CASSAGQGNNQPQHF
TGTGCCAGCAGCGCCGGACAGGGGAACAATCAGCCCCAGCATTTT
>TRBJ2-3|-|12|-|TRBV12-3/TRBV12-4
CASRHRADTQYF
TGTGCCAGCAGGCATAGAGCAGATACGCAGTATTTT
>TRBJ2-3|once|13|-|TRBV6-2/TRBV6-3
CASAPPSTDTQYF
TGTGCCAGCGCCCCACCTAGCACAGATACGCAGTATTTT
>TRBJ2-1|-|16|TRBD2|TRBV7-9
CASSPRLAGLGVEQFF
TGTGCCAGCAGCCCCAGACTAGCGGGGCTTGGGGTTGAGCAGTTCTTC
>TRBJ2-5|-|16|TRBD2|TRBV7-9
CASSLGGGVLSYERYF
TGTGCCAGCAGCTTAGGGGGGGGTGTTTTGTCCTACGAGCGGTACTTC
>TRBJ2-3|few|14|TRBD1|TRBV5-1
CASSRGLAEDTQYF
TGCGCCAGCAGCAGGGGGCTAGCCGAAGATACGCAGTATTTT
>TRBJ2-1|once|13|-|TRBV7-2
CASSLIIGDEQFF
TGTGCCAGCAGCTTAATTATTGGCGATGAGCAGTTCTTC
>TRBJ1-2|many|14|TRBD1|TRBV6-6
CASSLRQGARGYTF
TGTGCCAGCAGCCTACGACAGGGGGCACGGGGCTACACCTTC
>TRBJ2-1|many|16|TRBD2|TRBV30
CAWSPRGTSFHNEQFF
TGTGCCTGGAGTCCGAGGGGGACTAGCTTTCATAATGAGCAGTTCTTC
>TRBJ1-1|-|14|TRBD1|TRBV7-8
CASSKQGRNTEAFF
TGTGCCAGCAGCAAACAGGGGAGGAACACTGAAGCTTTCTTT
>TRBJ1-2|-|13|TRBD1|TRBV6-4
CASSDTGDRRYTF
TGTGCCAGCAGTGATACAGGGGACCGGCGCTACACCTTC